One and the same sample provided the 12 T cell receptor beta chains below, sequenced in a study of T-cell memory formation after mild COVID-19. TCRdb processed the 5' RACE reads anew with MiXCR; each CDR3 protein has one entry. The sample holds almost 350,000 distinct CDR3 sequences, about 20% seen once. Sequencing input: PBMCs or a T cell subset sorted from them (not recorded which). The origin of the receptors is a man between 18 and 29 years old who had mild COVID-19 (a few samples of this study predate the infection). Cell type and time point are not known.

This clonotype was detected once. The V call is TRBV20-1, the J call TRBJ2-5; D remains unclear. V was clipped by 6 bases and J by 4 bases, with 15 bases between them. The CDR3 loop spans 13 amino acids. The V gene's germline CDR1 is DFQATT and CDR2 SNEGSKA (reference sequence). The CDR3 nucleotides are TGCAGTGCAGATCCCCGGGTCGCAGAGACCCAGTACTTC. This codes for CSADPRVAETQYF.

This clonotype was detected ten times or more. The V call is TRBV5-1, the J call TRBJ2-5, with unresolved D. Germline values: CDR1 SGHRS, CDR2 YFSETQ. The CDR3 is made up of 12 amino acids. Trimming pared 4 bases from V and 5 bases from J, leaving 9 bases between. For the CDR3, the DNA is TGCGCCAGCAGCCCCCCGGCCGAGACCCAGTACTTC. Translated, it gives CASSPPAETQYF.

This clonotype was picked up a small number of times. The V and J genes are TRBV2 and TRBJ2-7; D ambiguous. Germline V gene lookup returns CDR1 SNHLY and CDR2 FYNNEI. CDR3 length: 11 residues. V was cut by 3 bases and J by 5 bases, with 5 bases left in between. CDR3 in DNA: TGTGCCAGCAGTGAGGTCCACGAGCAGTACTTC. Protein sequence: CASSEVHEQYF. Full variable domain (missing parts from reference TRBV2 and TRBJ2-7): EPEVTQTPSHQVTQMGQEVILRCVPISNHLYFYWYRQILGQKVEFLVSFYNNEISEKSEIFDDQFSVERPDGSNFTLKIRSTKLEDSAMYFCASSEVHEQYFGPGTRLTVT.

The table lists this clonotype with a few counts. This rearrangement joins TRBV5-1 to TRBJ1-1; the match to TRBD1 covers 8 bases. Germline CDR1 is SGHRS and CDR2 is YFSETQ. This CDR3 has 13 amino acids. The V segment lost 6 bases and the J segment 2 bases; nucleotides outside the gene matches: 3. CDR3 nucleotides: TGCGCCAGCAAACAGGGGGAAAACACTGAAGCTTTCTTT. This codes for CASKQGENTEAFF.

The CDR3, as DNA: TGCAGTGCTAGAGATCTGGCTAGCGGGGGATCCTACGAGCAGTACTTC. This codes for CSARDLASGGSYEQYF. The J gene is TRBJ2-7, the V gene TRBV20-1, with 10 bases identical to TRBD2. The CDR3 covers 16 residues. CDR1 and CDR2 from the germline V gene are DFQATT and SNEGSKA (reference sequence). Trimming cost V 0 bases and J 1 base; bases outside gene matches: 6.

This clonotype was detected only a few times. This rearrangement joins TRBV4-1 to TRBJ2-1; 9 bases map to TRBD1. Germline V gives CDR1 MGHRA, CDR2 YSYEKL. The V and J ends lost 4 bases and 2 bases, in that order; junction bases with no gene match: 6. This CDR3 has 16 amino acids. CDR3 residues: CASSRRGQGTYNEQFF. Written as DNA, the CDR3 is TGCGCCAGCAGCCGTCGAGGACAGGGGACCTACAATGAGCAGTTCTTC.

This clonotype was detected a few times. This rearrangement joins TRBV9 to TRBJ2-1; TRBD2 matches 9 bases. The J segment lost 4 bases and the V segment lost 0 bases, leaving 5 bases of the junction unmatched. Germline V gene sequence: CDR1 SGDLS, CDR2 YYNGEE. This CDR3 is built from 16 residues. CDR3 sequence (DNA): TGTGCCAGCAGCGTAGTGGTAGCGGGGGCGTACAATGAGCAGTTCTTC. It encodes CASSVVVAGAYNEQFF.

This clonotype turned up a few times. The chain uses TRBV12-3 or TRBV12-4 and TRBJ1-2; the D gene is possibly TRBD1 (6 bases). Trimming cost V 6 bases and J 4 bases, with 15 bases left between them. The CDR3 consists of 14 residues. The CDR3 loop is CASRYSGAGYGYTF. CDR3 nucleotides: TGTGCCAGCAGATACTCAGGGGCTGGCTATGGCTACACCTTC.

This clonotype was detected only a few times. The genes are TRBV20-1 and TRBJ2-5, with a tentative D call TRBD2 (6 bases). The CDR3 has 14 residues. Looked up from germline, CDR1 is DFQATT and CDR2 is SNEGSKA (reference sequence). V lost 6 bases and J lost 2, with 16 bases in between. The CDR3 region has the DNA TGCAGTGCCGCAGGGTGGGGAGGACAAGAGACCCAGTACTTC. Translating it yields CSAAGWGGQETQYF.

This clonotype came up a few times. The CDR3 DNA reads as TGTGCCAGCAGTTCCCCCCGGACTAGCGGGGATGTATATATGGCCAAAAACATTCAGTACTTC. Protein product: CASSSPRTSGDVYMAKNIQYF. V usage is TRBV12-3 or TRBV12-4 and J usage is TRBJ2-4; 12 bases are shared with TRBD2. Trimming at V came to 4 bases and at J to 1 base, leaving 17 bases not matched to a gene. The CDR3 runs to 21 residues.

The chain employs TRBV6-5 and TRBJ1-3, with D hard to call. The CDR3 length is 14 residues. Germline CDR1 and CDR2: MNHEY and SVGAGI. The V and J ends lost 3 bases and 0 bases respectively, with 6 bases between them. The CDR3 region has the DNA TGTGCCAGCAGTTATAGGGTCTCTGGAAACACCATATATTTT. Translating it yields CASSYRVSGNTIYF.

This clonotype has just a few counts. The J gene is TRBJ2-3, the V gene TRBV4-3; D may be TRBD2 (6 bases). This CDR3 is 15 amino acids long. Trimming cost V 1 base and J 4 bases, with 12 bases left between them. Germline assignment: CDR1 LGHNA and CDR2 YSLEER. The CDR3 region has the DNA TGCGCCAGCAGCCAAGTAGGAGGGGCGGCAGATACGCAGTATTTT. Protein: CASSQVGGAADTQYF.